This entry is about one TCR beta chain. Its antigen is undetermined. This entry belongs to a study of CD8+CD57+ T cells in acquired aplastic anemia. About the study: The mean DNA yield obtained from sorted CD4+ and CD8+ cells came to about 3 ug. Findings of the study overall: Patients had fewer than 35 CD8+ CDR3 sequences in common with controls (the shared set). Between the patient and control groups, CD8+ Simpson's diversity did not differ significantly.

Germline CDR1 LGHDT, CDR2 YNNKEL (reference sequence). Trimming removed 4 bases from V and 2 bases from J; junction bases left unmatched: 8. CDR3 length: 16 amino acids. The use of genomic DNA as template underpinned the TCR beta VDJ and CDR3 profiling. TCRdb re-called the reads with MiXCR, one entry per CDR3 protein. The sample shows a few hundred thousand distinct CDR3 sequences, around 60% of them seen only once. The material sequenced was sorted CD4+, CD8+, or CD8+CD57+ T cells (not recorded which) from PBMCs. The genes are TRBV3-1 and TRBJ2-7; 10 nucleotides agree with TRBD1. The TCR originated in a human donor in good health. The CDR3 DNA reads TGTGCCAGCAGCCCCGTCGACAGGGGGCCCACCTACGAGCAGTACTTC. Translating gives CASSPVDRGPTYEQYF.